The rows below give T cell receptor beta chains drawn from one sample of a study of sequential checkpoint blockade in melanoma. Sequenced by immunoSEQ multiplex PCR; TCRdb stores in-frame clones only, minus some. The sample has around 13,000 clones, almost 80% seen once. Source: CD8+ T cells sorted from blood (inferred from file names), taken from a patient given nivolumab and ipilimumab in sequence. Receptors originate from a human donor with melanoma. Each CDR3 is given with its conserved first and last residue. D genes are given only for firm matches. Size values are once, few and many counts, or a class for expanded clones, and some rows have none.

j_call,d_call,v_call,clone_size,cdr3_aa,cdr3_nt
TRBJ2-3,.,TRBV30,.,CAWSGAGGDTQYF,TGTGCCTGGAGTGGGGCGGGTGGAGATACGCAGTATTTT
TRBJ1-4,TRBD1,TRBV30,.,CAWRQGAWEKLFF,TGTGCCTGGAGACAGGGGGCCTGGGAAAAACTGTTTTTT
TRBJ1-1,.,TRBV14,.,CASSQVDTYTEAFF,TGTGCCAGCAGCCAAGTGGACACCTACACTGAAGCTTTCTTT
TRBJ2-3,TRBD1,TRBV4-2,.,CASSQEPGQGSDTQYF,TGTGCCAGCAGCCAAGAACCGGGACAGGGTTCAGATACGCAGTATTTT
TRBJ1-2,TRBD1,TRBV5-1,.,CATRLAGGWGYTF,TGCGCCACCAGATTGGCAGGGGGCTGGGGCTACACCTTC
TRBJ2-7,.,TRBV27,.,CASGSGSYEQYF,TGTGCCAGCGGTAGCGGCTCCTACGAGCAGTACTTC
TRBJ2-1,TRBD1,TRBV4-1,.,CASSQVRQGAVEQFF,TGCGCCAGCAGCCAAGTTCGGCAGGGGGCGGTTGAGCAGTTCTTC
TRBJ1-5,.,TRBV5-6,.,CASSAWGGPVHF,TGTGCCAGCAGCGCCTGGGGGGGGCCGGTCCATTTT
TRBJ2-7,TRBD2,TRBV30,.,CAWSAGTRAGEQYF,TGTGCCTGGAGTGCCGGGACTAGGGCTGGCGAGCAGTACTTC
TRBJ1-1,.,TRBV11-2,.,CASSFSGSGTEAFF,TGTGCCAGCAGCTTTTCAGGGTCCGGCACTGAAGCTTTCTTT
TRBJ2-3,.,TRBV23-1,.,CASSQSPGVVLDTQYF,TGCGCCAGCAGTCAATCCCCAGGGGTAGTATTAGATACGCAGTATTTT
TRBJ2-1,TRBD1,TRBV28,.,CASNSRVWGQGRNEQFF,TGTGCCAGCAACTCACGCGTATGGGGACAGGGACGCAATGAGCAGTTCTTC
TRBJ1-2,TRBD1,TRBV5-6,few,CASSLAGGYPNYGYTF,TGTGCCAGCAGCTTGGCAGGGGGCTATCCTAACTATGGCTACACCTTC
TRBJ1-2,.,TRBV11-2,.,CASSSGYARGYTF,TGTGCCAGCAGCTCCGGATATGCCAGGGGCTACACCTTC
TRBJ1-1,.,TRBV27,.,CASSTLQGLVTEAFF,TGTGCCAGCAGCACTCTACAGGGTTTGGTTACTGAAGCTTTCTTT
TRBJ2-6,.,TRBV4-3,.,CASSQERGSGANVLTF,TGCGCCAGCAGCCAAGAGCGCGGCTCTGGGGCCAACGTCCTGACTTTC
TRBJ2-3,TRBD1,TRBV4-1,.,CASSLRTGAGDTQYF,TGCGCCAGCAGCCTAAGGACAGGGGCTGGAGATACGCAGTATTTT
TRBJ2-2,.,TRBV6-4,.,CASSDSGQNTGELFF,TGTGCCAGCAGTGACTCGGGACAGAACACCGGGGAGCTGTTTTTT
TRBJ1-1,.,TRBV13,medium-sized,CASSLQMNTEAFF,TGTGCCAGCAGCTTACAAATGAACACTGAAGCTTTCTTT
TRBJ2-1,TRBD2,TRBV6-4,.,CASSDLAGGYNEQFF,TGTGCCAGCAGTGACTTAGCGGGGGGCTACAATGAGCAGTTCTTC
TRBJ2-7,.,TRBV5-4,.,CASSESGGAYEQYF,TGTGCCAGCAGCGAGAGTGGGGGGGCTTACGAGCAGTACTTC
TRBJ2-1,TRBD2,TRBV30,once,CAWSVREAIYNEQFF,TGTGCCTGGAGTGTACGGGAGGCAATCTACAATGAGCAGTTCTTC
TRBJ2-1,TRBD2,TRBV27,few,CASSLLPTWTSGLSTLYNEQFF,TGTGCCAGCAGTTTACTACCAACCTGGACTAGCGGACTCTCGACCCTCTACAATGAGCAGTTCTTC
TRBJ2-7,TRBD2,TRBV11-2,.,CASSLVIAGGAEQYF,TGTGCCAGCAGCTTAGTAATAGCGGGGGGAGCCGAGCAGTACTTC
TRBJ2-7,TRBD1,TRBV5-6,.,CASSVGQVPYEQYF,TGTGCCAGCAGCGTCGGACAGGTCCCCTACGAGCAGTACTTC
TRBJ1-2,TRBD1,TRBV6-5,.,CASRWGQGAYGYTF,TGTGCCAGCAGATGGGGACAGGGGGCCTATGGCTACACCTTC
TRBJ2-1,TRBD1,TRBV5-1,once,CASRPETGGAGNEQFF,TGCGCCAGCAGACCCGAAACAGGGGGCGCGGGCAATGAGCAGTTCTTC
TRBJ2-1,TRBD2,TRBV4-1,.,CASSQQLAGDEQFF,TGCGCCAGCAGCCAGCAATTAGCGGGAGATGAGCAGTTCTTC
TRBJ2-7,.,TRBV4-3,.,CASSQESRYEQYF,TGCGCCAGCAGCCAAGAATCCCGGTACGAGCAGTACTTC
TRBJ1-1,.,TRBV19,.,CASSWGGNTEAFF,TGTGCCAGTAGCTGGGGGGGAAACACTGAAGCTTTCTTT
TRBJ2-2,TRBD1,TRBV29-1,.,CSVETGDYTGELFF,TGCAGCGTTGAGACAGGGGACTACACCGGGGAGCTGTTTTTT
TRBJ1-2,.,TRBV4-1,.,CASSQDGAGYYGYTF,TGCGCCAGCAGCCAAGATGGCGCAGGCTACTATGGCTACACCTTC
TRBJ2-3,.,TRBV5-1,few,CASSLARDKSTDTQYF,TGCGCCAGCAGCTTGGCCCGGGACAAAAGCACAGATACGCAGTATTTT
TRBJ2-7,TRBD1,TRBV7-9,few,CASSSPTGEYYEQYF,TGTGCCAGCAGCTCCCCTACAGGGGAGTACTACGAGCAGTACTTC
TRBJ1-6,.,TRBV4-1,.,CASSQDSWSSYNSPLHF,TGCGCCAGCAGCCAAGACAGCTGGAGCTCCTATAATTCACCCCTCCACTTT
TRBJ2-3,.,TRBV19,.,CASSIGNLGGHTQYF,TGTGCCAGTAGTATAGGAAATCTAGGGGGACATACGCAGTATTTT
TRBJ1-6,.,TRBV7-6,.,CASSLDTNYNSPLHF,TGTGCCAGCAGCTTAGACACCAACTATAATTCACCCCTCCACTTT
TRBJ2-7,TRBD1,TRBV7-2,.,CASSYPGQGFSYEQYF,TGTGCCAGCAGCTACCCGGGACAGGGGTTTTCCTACGAGCAGTACTTC
TRBJ2-3,TRBD2,TRBV13,few,CASSLGLAGEPAYF,TGTGCCAGCAGCTTGGGACTAGCGGGGGAGCCGGCTTATTTT
TRBJ2-1,TRBD2,TRBV7-8,.,CASSYREGHNEQFF,TGTGCCAGCAGTTATAGGGAGGGGCACAATGAGCAGTTCTTC
TRBJ1-1,.,TRBV9,.,CASSVGASPEAFF,TGTGCCAGCAGCGTAGGAGCGTCACCTGAAGCTTTCTTT
TRBJ2-7,TRBD1,TRBV18,.,CASSPSGTGVYEQYF,TGTGCCAGCTCACCCTCCGGGACAGGGGTCTACGAGCAGTACTTC
TRBJ2-3,.,TRBV5-5,.,CASSPGTFGTDTQYF,TGTGCCAGCAGCCCAGGGACATTTGGCACAGATACGCAGTATTTT
TRBJ2-7,TRBD2,TRBV28,.,CASSLGLAGAYEQYF,TGTGCCAGCAGTTTAGGACTAGCGGGAGCCTACGAGCAGTACTTC
TRBJ2-7,TRBD2,TRBV11-2,.,CASSPSGISYEQYF,TGTGCCAGCAGCCCTAGCGGGATCTCCTACGAGCAGTACTTC
TRBJ2-7,.,TRBV27,.,CASSFLLSTGSYEQYF,TGTGCCAGCAGTTTCCTACTGTCGACAGGTAGCTACGAGCAGTACTTC